This T cell receptor beta chain comes out of a study of regulatory T cells in long-lasting Graves disease. Study-level information: Less than 3 months of antithyroid drugs had been taken by newly diagnosed Graves' patients.

Findings and caveats of the study: Persistent disease preferred TRBV28, TRBJ1-2 and TRBJ2-5.

Germline values: CDR1 MNHNS, CDR2 SASEGT. There are 12 residues in the CDR3. Trimming took off 5 bases at V and 2 bases at J, with 7 bases between the two ends. Both iRepertoire HTBI primers and Arm-PCR of CDR3 regions were used to build the TCR beta libraries. Each CDR3 protein is one row after TCRdb ran MiXCR on the multiplex PCR reads. The profile shows about 470,000 distinct CDR3 sequences, 14% to 15% of them singletons. In its sample, this clonotype was seen many times. Its specificity is not known. Time point here: newly diagnosed GD, antithyroid drugs for less than 3 months. PBMCs provided the RNA from which the TCR library was made. The same specimen was also included in a second study, on T cells in Graves' hyperthyroidism and ophthalmopathy. In that study: Diagnosis rested on symptoms, serum thyroxine and TRAb, thyroid ultrasound, and orbital computed tomography. HTBI primers drove first-round RT-PCR of the TCR CDR3.

The TCR comes from a woman in her 30s with Graves disease. The source material was peripheral blood mononuclear cells (PBMCs), sampled at new diagnosis, from a patient treated with antithyroid drugs. The chain couples TRBV6-1 to TRBJ2-7, with D hard to call. The CDR3 region has the DNA TGTGCCAGCAGTCAGACTGCCTACGAGCAGTACTTC. This codes for CASSQTAYEQYF.